The present TCR beta chain was sequenced within a study of identifying expanded T cells in peripheral blood. The V end lost 6 bases, the J end lost 0 bases, and 12 bases lay between the germline ends. The V gene's germline CDR1 is SQVTM and CDR2 ANQGSEA. The CDR3 consists of 15 residues. Study results and caveats: About 1.2 clones differed between technical replicates, versus around 15 and 19 over time. Clone count variance between roughly two-week samples rose with total template count.

Comments on this clone: Antigen: not known.

Some clones are missing from TCRdb's copy, which holds only in-frame ones; the method was immunoSEQ multiplex PCR. The data show about 81,000 clones, roughly 89% seen once. V usage is TRBV29-1 and J usage is TRBJ2-6, with no clear D. The sequence was collected from a person aged 18 to 75 in good health. The sample was blood. CDR3 loop: CSVSQLSSGANVLTF. DNA of the CDR3: TGCAGCGTGTCACAGCTTAGCTCTGGGGCCAACGTCCTGACTTTC. Complete variable domain (other parts from reference TRBV29-1 and TRBJ2-6): SAVISQKPSRDICQRGTSLTIQCQVDSQVTMMFWYRQQPGQSLTLIATANQGSEATYESGFVIDKFPISRPNLTFSTLTVSNMSPEDSSIYLCSVSQLSSGANVLTFGAGSRLTVL.